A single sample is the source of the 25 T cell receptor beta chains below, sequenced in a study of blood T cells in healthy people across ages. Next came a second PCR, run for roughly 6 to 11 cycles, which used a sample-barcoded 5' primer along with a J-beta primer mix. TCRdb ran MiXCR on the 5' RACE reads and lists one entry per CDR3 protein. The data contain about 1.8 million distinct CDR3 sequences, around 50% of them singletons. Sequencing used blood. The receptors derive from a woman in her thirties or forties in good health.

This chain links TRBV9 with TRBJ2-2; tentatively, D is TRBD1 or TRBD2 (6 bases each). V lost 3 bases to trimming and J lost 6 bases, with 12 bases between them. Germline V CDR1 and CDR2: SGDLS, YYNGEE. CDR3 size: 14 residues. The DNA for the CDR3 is TGTGCCAGCAGCGCCTCCGGGGGCGCCGGGGAGCTGTTTTTT. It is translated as CASSASGGAGELFF.

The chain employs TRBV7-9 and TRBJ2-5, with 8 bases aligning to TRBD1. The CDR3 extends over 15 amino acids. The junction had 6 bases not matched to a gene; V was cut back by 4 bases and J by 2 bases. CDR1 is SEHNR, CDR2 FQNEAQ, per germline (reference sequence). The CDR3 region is CASSSDRGIQETQYF. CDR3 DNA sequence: TGTGCCAGCAGCTCAGACAGGGGAATACAAGAGACCCAGTACTTC.

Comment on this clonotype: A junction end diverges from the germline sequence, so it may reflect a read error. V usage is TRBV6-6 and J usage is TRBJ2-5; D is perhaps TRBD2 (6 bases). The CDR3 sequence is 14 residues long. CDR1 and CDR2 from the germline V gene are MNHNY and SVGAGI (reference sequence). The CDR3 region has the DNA TGTGCCAGCAGTTACGGGATATCACGGGGGACCCGGTACTTC. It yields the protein CASSYGISRGTRYF.

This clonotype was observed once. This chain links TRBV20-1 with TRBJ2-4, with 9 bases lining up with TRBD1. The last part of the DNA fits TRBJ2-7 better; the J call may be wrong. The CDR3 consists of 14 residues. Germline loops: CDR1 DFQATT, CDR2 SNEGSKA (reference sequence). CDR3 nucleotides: TGCAGTGCGTTACAGGGGGCCGACTCCTACGAGCAGTACTTC. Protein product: CSALQGADSYEQYF.

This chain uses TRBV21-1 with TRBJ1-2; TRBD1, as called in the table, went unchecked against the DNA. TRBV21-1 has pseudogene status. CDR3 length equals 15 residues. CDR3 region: CASSSPPQGNYGYTF. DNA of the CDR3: TGTGCCAGCAGCTCCCCCCCACAGGGGAACTATGGCTACACCTTC.

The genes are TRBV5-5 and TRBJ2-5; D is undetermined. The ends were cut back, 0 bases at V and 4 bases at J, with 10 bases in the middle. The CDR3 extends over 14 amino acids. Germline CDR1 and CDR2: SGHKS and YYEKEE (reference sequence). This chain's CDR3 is CASSLDRRLETQYF. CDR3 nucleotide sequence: TGTGCCAGCAGCTTGGATCGCAGGCTAGAGACCCAGTACTTC.

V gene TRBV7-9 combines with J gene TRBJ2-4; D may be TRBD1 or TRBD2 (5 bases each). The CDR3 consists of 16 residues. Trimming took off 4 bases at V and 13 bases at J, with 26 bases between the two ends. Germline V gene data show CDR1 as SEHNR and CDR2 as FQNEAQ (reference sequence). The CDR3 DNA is TGTGCCAGCAGCTCGGTTTCCGGGACGGAGGTTTGGGAGCAGTACTTC. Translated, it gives CASSSVSGTEVWEQYF.

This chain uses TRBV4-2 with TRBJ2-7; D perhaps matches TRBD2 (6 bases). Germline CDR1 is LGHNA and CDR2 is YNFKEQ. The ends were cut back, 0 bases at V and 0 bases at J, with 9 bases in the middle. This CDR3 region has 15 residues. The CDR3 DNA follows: TGTGCCAGCAGCCAAGAGGCGGGGACCTCCTACGAGCAGTACTTC. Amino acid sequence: CASSQEAGTSYEQYF.

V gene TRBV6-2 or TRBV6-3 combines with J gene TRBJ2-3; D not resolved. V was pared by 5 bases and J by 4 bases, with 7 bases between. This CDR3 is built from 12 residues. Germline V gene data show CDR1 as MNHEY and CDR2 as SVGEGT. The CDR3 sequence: CASSDPSDTQYF. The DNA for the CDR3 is TGTGCCAGCAGTGACCCCTCAGATACGCAGTATTTT.

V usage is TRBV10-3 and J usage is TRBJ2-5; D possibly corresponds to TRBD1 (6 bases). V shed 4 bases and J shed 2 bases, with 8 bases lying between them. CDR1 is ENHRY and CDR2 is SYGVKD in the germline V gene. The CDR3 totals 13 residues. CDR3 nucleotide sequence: TGTGCCATCAGTGGGGGACATCAAGAGACCCAGTACTTC. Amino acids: CAISGGHQETQYF.

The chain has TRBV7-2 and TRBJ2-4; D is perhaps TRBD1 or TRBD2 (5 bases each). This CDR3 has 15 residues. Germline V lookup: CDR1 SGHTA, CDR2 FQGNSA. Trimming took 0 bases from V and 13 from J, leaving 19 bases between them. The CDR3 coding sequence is TGTGCCAGCAGCTTAGCAGGGACGGATTACTACGGGCAGTACTTC. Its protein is CASSLAGTDYYGQYF. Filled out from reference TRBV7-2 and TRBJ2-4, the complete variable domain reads GAGVSQSPSNKVTEKGKDVELRCDPISGHTALYWYRQSLGQGLEFLIYFQGNSAPDKSGLPSDRFSAERTGGSVSTLTIQRTQQEDSAVYLCASSLAGTDYYGQYFGAGTRLSVL.

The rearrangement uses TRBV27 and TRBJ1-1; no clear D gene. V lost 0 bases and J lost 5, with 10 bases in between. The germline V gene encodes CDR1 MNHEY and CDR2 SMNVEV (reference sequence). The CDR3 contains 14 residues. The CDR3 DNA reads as TGTGCCAGCAGTTTATCGGGTTCTAGTACTGAAGCTTTCTTT. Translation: CASSLSGSSTEAFF.

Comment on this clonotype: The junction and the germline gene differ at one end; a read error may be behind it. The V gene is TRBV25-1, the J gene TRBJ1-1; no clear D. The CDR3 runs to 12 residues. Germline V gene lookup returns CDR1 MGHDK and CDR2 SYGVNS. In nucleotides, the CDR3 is TGTGCCAGCAGGGTGGGGAACGCTGAAGCTTTCTTT. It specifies CASRVGNAEAFF.

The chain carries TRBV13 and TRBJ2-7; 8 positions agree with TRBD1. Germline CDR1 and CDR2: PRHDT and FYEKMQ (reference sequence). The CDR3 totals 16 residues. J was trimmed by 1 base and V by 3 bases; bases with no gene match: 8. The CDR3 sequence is CASSLREGQESYEQYF. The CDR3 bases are TGTGCCAGCAGCTTGAGAGAGGGACAGGAGTCCTACGAGCAGTACTTC. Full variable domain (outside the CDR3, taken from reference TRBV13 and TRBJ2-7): AAGVIQSPRHLIKEKRETATLKCYPIPRHDTVYWYQQGPGQDPQFLISFYEKMQSDKGSIPDRFSAQQFSDYHSELNMSSLELGDSALYFCASSLREGQESYEQYFGPGTRLTVT.

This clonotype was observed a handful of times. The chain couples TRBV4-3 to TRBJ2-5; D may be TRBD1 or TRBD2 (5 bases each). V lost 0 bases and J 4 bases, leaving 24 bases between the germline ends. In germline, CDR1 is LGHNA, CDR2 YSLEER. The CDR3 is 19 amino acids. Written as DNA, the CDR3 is TGCGCCAGCAGCCAAGATGGTCCCCTCGGCTGGGGGACCGGAGAGACCCAGTACTTC. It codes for CASSQDGPLGWGTGETQYF.

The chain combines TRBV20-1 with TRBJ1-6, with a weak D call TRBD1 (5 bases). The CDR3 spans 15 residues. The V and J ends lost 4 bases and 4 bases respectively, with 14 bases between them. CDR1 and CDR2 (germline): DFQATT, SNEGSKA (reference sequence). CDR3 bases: TGCAGTGCTACTAAAACGGGACGGTATAATTCACCCCTCCACTTT. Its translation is CSATKTGRYNSPLHF.

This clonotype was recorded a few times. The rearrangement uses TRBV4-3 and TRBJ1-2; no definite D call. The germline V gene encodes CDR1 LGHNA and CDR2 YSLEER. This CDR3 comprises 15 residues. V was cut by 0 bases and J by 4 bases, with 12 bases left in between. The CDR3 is CASSQDLGTAYGYTF. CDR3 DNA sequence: TGCGCCAGCAGCCAAGATCTGGGTACGGCCTATGGCTACACCTTC.

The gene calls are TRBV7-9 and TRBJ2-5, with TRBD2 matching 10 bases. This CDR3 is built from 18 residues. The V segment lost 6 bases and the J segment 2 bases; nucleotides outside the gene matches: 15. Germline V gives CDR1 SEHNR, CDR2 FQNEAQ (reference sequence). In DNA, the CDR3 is TGTGCCAGCAGGGAAAGTACAGCGGGGGGGCGGGATCAAGAGACCCAGTACTTC. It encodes CASRESTAGGRDQETQYF.

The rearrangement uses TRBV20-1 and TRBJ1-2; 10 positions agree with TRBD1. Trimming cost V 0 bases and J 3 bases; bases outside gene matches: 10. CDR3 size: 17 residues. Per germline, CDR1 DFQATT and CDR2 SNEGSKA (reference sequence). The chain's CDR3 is CSARDLPTGGFDYGYTF. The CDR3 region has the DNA TGCAGTGCTAGAGATCTCCCGACAGGGGGCTTCGACTATGGCTACACCTTC.

The CDR3 loop reads CSARGRGQGNSPLHF. For the CDR3, the DNA is TGCAGTGCTAGAGGAAGGGGACAGGGAAATTCACCCCTCCACTTT. This chain joins TRBV20-1 and TRBJ1-6; TRBD1 aligns across 9 bases. CDR1 is DFQATT, CDR2 SNEGSKA, per germline (reference sequence). Unmatched junction bases numbered 5, after V lost 1 base and J lost 7 bases. This CDR3 is built from 15 residues.

The CDR3 region is CASSWGGQSLPYEQYF. Here the CDR3 DNA reads TGTGCCAGCAGTTGGGGGGGCCAGTCTCTTCCCTACGAGCAGTACTTC. The chain has TRBV6-6 and TRBJ2-4; D might be TRBD2 (7 bases). The end of the DNA fits TRBJ2-7 better, so the J call may be wrong. Looked up from germline, CDR1 is MNHNY and CDR2 is SVGAGI (reference sequence). This CDR3 has 16 residues.

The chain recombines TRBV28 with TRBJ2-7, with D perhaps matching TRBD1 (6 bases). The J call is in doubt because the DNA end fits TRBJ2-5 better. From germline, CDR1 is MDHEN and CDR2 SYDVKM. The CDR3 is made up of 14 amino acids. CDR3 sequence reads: CASNPQGTQETQYF. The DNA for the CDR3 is TGTGCCAGCAACCCTCAGGGGACCCAAGAGACCCAGTACTTC.

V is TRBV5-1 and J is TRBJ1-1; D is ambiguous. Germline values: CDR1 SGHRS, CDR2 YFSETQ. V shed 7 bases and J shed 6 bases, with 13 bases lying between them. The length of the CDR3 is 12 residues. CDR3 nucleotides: TGCGCCAGCGGGATGACGATGGCTGAAGCTTTCTTT. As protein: CASGMTMAEAFF.

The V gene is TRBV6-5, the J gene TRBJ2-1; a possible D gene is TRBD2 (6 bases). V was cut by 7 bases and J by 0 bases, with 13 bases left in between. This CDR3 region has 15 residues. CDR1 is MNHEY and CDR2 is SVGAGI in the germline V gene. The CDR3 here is CASKIQGGSYNEQFF. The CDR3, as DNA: TGTGCCAGCAAAATCCAGGGAGGCTCCTACAATGAGCAGTTCTTC.

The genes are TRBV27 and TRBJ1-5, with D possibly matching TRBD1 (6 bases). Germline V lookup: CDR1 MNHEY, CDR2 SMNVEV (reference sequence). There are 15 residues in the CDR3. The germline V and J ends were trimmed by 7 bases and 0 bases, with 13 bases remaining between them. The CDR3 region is CASKLGQSSNQPQHF. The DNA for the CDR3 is TGTGCCAGCAAACTAGGACAGAGTAGCAATCAGCCCCAGCATTTT.